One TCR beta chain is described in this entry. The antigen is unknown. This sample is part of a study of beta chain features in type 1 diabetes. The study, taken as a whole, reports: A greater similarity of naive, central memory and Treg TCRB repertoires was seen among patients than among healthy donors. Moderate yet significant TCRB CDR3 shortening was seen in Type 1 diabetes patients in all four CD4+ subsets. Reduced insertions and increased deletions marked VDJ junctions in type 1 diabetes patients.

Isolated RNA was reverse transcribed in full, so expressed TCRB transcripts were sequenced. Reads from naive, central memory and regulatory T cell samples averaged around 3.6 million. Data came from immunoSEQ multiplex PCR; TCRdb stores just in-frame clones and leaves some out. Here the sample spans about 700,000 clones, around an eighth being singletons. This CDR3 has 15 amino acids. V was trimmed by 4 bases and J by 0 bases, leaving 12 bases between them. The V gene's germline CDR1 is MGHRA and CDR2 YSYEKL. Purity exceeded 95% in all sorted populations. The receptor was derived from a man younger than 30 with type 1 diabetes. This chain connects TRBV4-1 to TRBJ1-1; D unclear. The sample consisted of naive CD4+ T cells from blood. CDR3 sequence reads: CASSRWEFMNTEAFF. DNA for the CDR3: TGCGCCAGCAGCCGGTGGGAGTTCATGAACACTGAAGCTTTCTTT.